The next 25 T cell receptor beta chains were all read from a single sample in a study of T cell responses to AZD1222 COVID-19 vaccine. Some clones are missing from TCRdb's copy, which holds only in-frame ones; the method was immunoSEQ multiplex PCR. The table has about 160,000 clones, roughly nine tenths seen once; the top ten hold approximately 1.9%. The sequences come from peripheral blood, collected on day 0 of AZD1222 vaccination. These receptors came from an adult in good health.

V is TRBV6-2 or TRBV6-3 and J is TRBJ2-5, with TRBD2 identical over 8 bases. Per germline, CDR1 MNHEY and CDR2 SVGEGT. J lost 1 base, V lost 0 bases, and 1 base had no gene match. CDR3 length: 15 amino acids. As DNA, the CDR3 is TGTGCCAGCAGTTACTCTAGCGGGGCCCAAGAGACCCAGTACTTC. Translation: CASSYSSGAQETQYF.

The chain couples TRBV9 to TRBJ1-1; weak D call: TRBD1 (5 bases). Deletions cut 2 bases from V and 0 bases from J, with 11 bases between. The CDR3 totals 15 residues. Germline V gives CDR1 SGDLS, CDR2 YYNGEE. This CDR3 is CASSVSGLMNTEAFF. The CDR3 DNA follows: TGTGCCAGCAGCGTTTCAGGGTTGATGAACACTGAAGCTTTCTTT. The variable domain in full, with the rest retrieved from reference TRBV9 and TRBJ1-1, is DSGVTQTPKHLITATGQRVTLRCSPRSGDLSVYWYQQSLDQGLQFLIQYYNGEERAKGNILERFSAQQFPDLHSELNLSSLELGDSALYFCASSVSGLMNTEAFFGQGTRLTVV.

With respect to this clone: The junction departs from the called germline gene at one end, perhaps through a read error. The V and J genes are TRBV5-5 and TRBJ2-7, with D possibly TRBD1 on 5 matching bases. CDR1 and CDR2 from the germline V gene are SGHKS and YYEKEE (reference sequence). The CDR3 length is 14 residues. As DNA, the CDR3 is TGTGCCAGCAGGTTGGATCAGGGTTCCTACGAGCAGTACTTC. Protein: CASRLDQGSYEQYF.

The CDR3 DNA follows: TGTGCCAGCAGCCAAGCTGCGGGGCCCTACAATGAGCAGTTCTTC. Translated: CASSQAAGPYNEQFF. V usage is TRBV3-1 (or the pseudogene TRBV3-2) and J usage is TRBJ2-1; maybe TRBD2 (6 bases). This CDR3 is 15 amino acids long. Germline values: CDR1 LGHDT, CDR2 YNNKEL (reference sequence). V was shortened by 1 base and J by 2 bases, with 9 bases between the two germline ends.

The chain joins TRBV28 to TRBJ2-1; tentative D call: TRBD1 (6 bases). V lost 7 bases, J lost 3 bases, and 16 bases lay in between. The CDR3 loop spans 15 amino acids. Germline V gene lookup returns CDR1 MDHEN and CDR2 SYDVKM. CDR3 in DNA: TGTGCCAGCAAGTTGGACAGCAATCACTACAATGAGCAGTTCTTC. It specifies CASKLDSNHYNEQFF.

The gene calls are TRBV7-6 and TRBJ2-7; D is ambiguous. The CDR3 sequence is 15 residues long. V lost 3 bases and J 2 bases, leaving 14 bases between the germline ends. Germline V gives CDR1 SGHVS, CDR2 FNYEAQ. The chain's CDR3 is CASSFRASPAYEQYF. CDR3 nucleotide sequence: TGTGCCAGCAGCTTCCGTGCCAGCCCTGCCTACGAGCAGTACTTC.

This chain uses TRBV15 with TRBJ2-5; the D gene is possibly TRBD1 (5 bases). Trimming pared 5 bases from V and 2 bases from J, leaving 9 bases between. Germline V gene data show CDR1 as LNHNV and CDR2 as YYDKDF (reference sequence). This CDR3 comprises 13 residues. CDR3 residues: CATSYDRQETQYF. The CDR3 DNA reads TGTGCCACCAGCTACGACAGACAAGAGACCCAGTACTTC. The complete variable domain, with remaining parts taken from reference TRBV15 and TRBJ2-5, reads DAMVIQNPRYQVTQFGKPVTLSCSQTLNHNVMYWYQQKSSQAPKLLFHYYDKDFNNEADTPDNFQSRRPNTSFCFLDIRSPGLGDTAMYLCATSYDRQETQYFGPGTRLLVL.

V and J are TRBV6-5 and TRBJ2-7; 7 nucleotides match TRBD1. This CDR3 region has 15 residues. Germline V gene lookup returns CDR1 MNHEY and CDR2 SVGAGI. V was clipped by 5 bases and J by 9 bases; unmatched bases: 16. DNA of the CDR3: TGTGCCAGCAGTCCTTCCCCGGGACAGCCGGGCAGGCAGTACTTC. This translates into CASSPSPGQPGRQYF.

The genes are TRBV30 and TRBJ2-1; no clear D gene. V was trimmed by 3 bases and J by 7 bases, leaving 4 bases between them. The CDR3 totals 10 residues. Germline V CDR1 and CDR2: GTSNPN, SVGIG (reference sequence). Here the CDR3 reads CAWSWNEQFF. The CDR3 DNA follows: TGTGCCTGGAGCTGGAATGAGCAGTTCTTC.

This sequence joins TRBV6-2 or TRBV6-3 and TRBJ2-7; the match to TRBD2 covers 16 bases. This CDR3 contains 16 residues. CDR1 and CDR2 from the germline V gene are MNHEY and SVGEGT. The J segment lost 2 bases and the V segment lost 5 bases, leaving 3 bases of the junction unmatched. The CDR3 DNA sequence: TGTGCCAGCAGTGCCGGGACTAGCGGGAGGGCCTACGAGCAGTACTTC. Encoded protein: CASSAGTSGRAYEQYF.

This sequence joins TRBV2 and TRBJ2-7; 10 positions match TRBD1. Looked up from germline, CDR1 is SNHLY and CDR2 is FYNNEI. V dropped 5 bases and J dropped 1; count of bases not matched to a gene: 5. The CDR3 loop spans 15 amino acids. CDR3 sequence: CASSPDRGRSYEQYF. The CDR3 DNA is TGTGCCAGCAGTCCGGACAGGGGGAGGTCCTACGAGCAGTACTTC. The complete variable domain, with remaining parts taken from reference TRBV2 and TRBJ2-7, reads EPEVTQTPSHQVTQMGQEVILRCVPISNHLYFYWYRQILGQKVEFLVSFYNNEISEKSEIFDDQFSVERPDGSNFTLKIRSTKLEDSAMYFCASSPDRGRSYEQYFGPGTRLTVT.

This chain connects TRBV28 to TRBJ1-2; 7 bases match TRBD1. V was clipped by 6 bases and J by 1 base; unmatched bases: 5. Germline values: CDR1 MDHEN, CDR2 SYDVKM. This CDR3 spans 14 amino acids. The CDR3 protein is CASRPPGGNYGYTF. DNA for the CDR3: TGTGCCAGCAGGCCCCCAGGGGGTAACTATGGCTACACCTTC.

The table lists this clone with a count of one. This sequence joins TRBV9 and TRBJ1-3; D unclear. The V gene's germline CDR1 is SGDLS and CDR2 YYNGEE. CDR3 length: 13 amino acids. Trimming stripped 4 bases from V and 5 bases from J, with 10 bases between. CDR3 DNA: TGTGCCAGCAGCACCTTTCCACGAAACACCATATATTTT. Translation gives CASSTFPRNTIYF. Complete variable domain (other parts from reference TRBV9 and TRBJ1-3): DSGVTQTPKHLITATGQRVTLRCSPRSGDLSVYWYQQSLDQGLQFLIQYYNGEERAKGNILERFSAQQFPDLHSELNLSSLELGDSALYFCASSTFPRNTIYFGEGSWLTVV.

V is TRBV9 and J is TRBJ2-7, with TRBD1 matching over 7 bases. This CDR3 is 16 amino acids long. Germline V gene lookup returns CDR1 SGDLS and CDR2 YYNGEE. Trimming at V came to 1 base and at J to 6 bases, leaving 13 bases not matched to a gene. CDR3 amino acids: CASSVTSTYRGGEQYF. CDR3 nucleotide sequence: TGTGCCAGCAGCGTAACCTCAACATACAGGGGCGGCGAGCAGTACTTC.

This sequence joins TRBV6-1 and TRBJ2-7; 7 bases match TRBD2. There are 16 residues in the CDR3. Germline CDR1 MNHNS, CDR2 SASEGT. V shed 0 bases and J 2 bases; nucleotides not matched to a gene: 7. The CDR3 here is CASSEAGGAPPYEQYF. The CDR3 DNA reads as TGTGCCAGCAGTGAAGCGGGAGGGGCCCCCCCCTACGAGCAGTACTTC.

This clone appeared a few times. V gene TRBV24-1 combines with J gene TRBJ1-1; 10 nucleotides match TRBD1. V shed 3 bases and J 5 bases; nucleotides not matched to a gene: 5. Germline V lookup: CDR1 KGHDR, CDR2 SFDVKD. This CDR3 comprises 15 residues. CDR3 in amino acids: CATSDGDRGGTEAFF. The CDR3 nucleotides are TGTGCCACCAGTGATGGGGACAGGGGAGGAACTGAAGCTTTCTTT.

The V gene is TRBV5-4, the J gene TRBJ2-5; tentatively, D is TRBD2 (6 bases). Germline V CDR1 and CDR2: SGHNT, YYREEE (reference sequence). The CDR3 covers 14 residues. V lost 0 bases, J lost 5 bases, and 11 bases lay in between. CDR3 bases: TGTGCCAGCAGCTTGGACTGGGCGGGGGAGACCCAGTACTTC. Translating gives CASSLDWAGETQYF.

The chain employs TRBV15 and TRBJ1-1; the D gene is possibly TRBD1 (5 bases). The CDR3 is 13 amino acids. Per the germline V gene, CDR1 is LNHNV and CDR2 is YYDKDF (reference sequence). Trimming stripped 5 bases from V and 7 bases from J, with 14 bases between. Written as DNA, the CDR3 is TGTGCCACCAGCCCCCGACAGTTTCATGAAGCTTTCTTT. The encoded protein is CATSPRQFHEAFF.

This chain joins TRBV3-1 (or the pseudogene TRBV3-2) and TRBJ2-3; 7 nucleotides agree with TRBD2. J lost 4 bases, V lost 4 bases, and 8 bases had no gene match. The CDR3 covers 15 residues. Per germline, CDR1 LGHDT and CDR2 YNNKEL (reference sequence). The CDR3 protein is CASSLRGLQADTQYF. CDR3 DNA: TGTGCCAGCAGCCTTAGGGGACTACAGGCAGATACGCAGTATTTT.

In its sample, this clone was seen once. The chain combines TRBV6-5 with TRBJ1-2; D may be TRBD1 (5 bases). The CDR3 loop spans 12 amino acids. V was trimmed by 5 bases and J by 6 bases, leaving 10 bases between them. The V gene's germline CDR1 is MNHEY and CDR2 SVGAGI. Written as DNA, the CDR3 is TGTGCCAGCAGTATCGTGGGGGATGGCTACACCTTC. This encodes CASSIVGDGYTF.

This chain connects TRBV25-1 to TRBJ1-1, with 11 bases identical to TRBD1. V lost 6 bases, J lost 3 bases, and 6 bases stayed unmatched. The CDR3 runs 15 residues. The germline V gene encodes CDR1 MGHDK and CDR2 SYGVNS. CDR3 in DNA: TGTGCCAGCAGGGGGACAGGGGGAAAAGACACTGAAGCTTTCTTT. This encodes CASRGTGGKDTEAFF.

The chain has TRBV15 and TRBJ2-7; D is possibly TRBD1 (6 bases). This CDR3 region has 16 residues. Germline lookup yields CDR1 LNHNV and CDR2 YYDKDF (reference sequence). The V and J ends lost 1 base and 0 bases respectively, with 13 bases between them. CDR3 loop: CATSRVPGDVSYEQYF. The CDR3 nucleotides read TGTGCCACCAGCAGAGTACCAGGGGACGTCTCCTACGAGCAGTACTTC.

J is TRBJ1-3 and V is TRBV3-1 (or the pseudogene TRBV3-2), with a possible D match to TRBD1 (6 bases). This CDR3 has 15 residues. CDR1 is LGHDT, CDR2 YNNKEL, per germline (reference sequence). V was clipped by 4 bases and J by 0 bases, with 10 bases between them. CDR3 sequence: CASSPNRDSGNTIYF. The DNA for the CDR3 is TGTGCCAGCAGCCCGAACAGGGACTCTGGAAACACCATATATTTT.

The genes are TRBV30 and TRBJ1-2; 8 bases align to TRBD1. Losses at the gene ends were 7 bases for V and 5 bases for J; bases not matched to a gene: 9. The CDR3 runs to 13 residues. CDR1 and CDR2 from the germline V gene are GTSNPN and SVGIG (reference sequence). This CDR3 is CASRMTGAYGYTF. As DNA, the CDR3 is TGTGCCTCCCGGATGACAGGGGCATATGGCTACACCTTC.

This chain joins TRBV10-3 and TRBJ2-1; D may be TRBD2 (7 bases). The CDR3 runs to 13 residues. CDR1 and CDR2 from the germline V gene are ENHRY and SYGVKD. The V gene lost 4 bases and the J gene lost 9 bases, with 13 bases spanning the gap. Here the CDR3 reads CAISGQGGGEQFF. In DNA form, the CDR3 reads TGTGCCATCAGTGGTCAGGGAGGGGGTGAGCAGTTCTTC.